This T cell receptor (beta chain) emerged from a study of blood T cell repertoires in COVID-19. Looking at the study overall: Nucleic acid was either cDNA or gDNA, and it came from T cells, B-cell-depleted T cells, or PBMCs.

V shed 2 bases and J 9 bases; nucleotides not matched to a gene: 6. The germline V gene has CDR1 MNHNS and CDR2 SASEGT. The CDR3 extends over 13 amino acids. Per the authors' pipeline: Cell counts per sample came from amplifying reference gene primers. The data were produced by immunoSEQ multiplex PCR, yet TCRdb's version contains in-frame clones alone and is incomplete. V, J and clone size derive from that table, while D and trimming were established from the DNA sequence. The sample holds 210,000 or so clones; approximately 85% are singletons and the top ten take roughly 5.3%. Sample: peripheral blood. The sequence was collected from a man aged 45-65 years with COVID-19, enrolled during active disease. The V gene is TRBV6-1, the J gene TRBJ2-5; 7 nucleotides match TRBD1. The CDR3 DNA sequence: TGTGCCAGCAGTGAACAGGGGGAAATGCCCCAGTACTTC. Encoded protein: CASSEQGEMPQYF.